The 25 T cell receptor beta chains in this list originate from one sample, sequenced in a study of tacrolimus-resistant gene-edited T cells for transplant recipients. Stated treatment: CRISPR-Cas9 RNP knockout of FKBP12 using synthetic sgRNA#2. Overlapping CMV pp65 and IE-1 peptide pools stimulated the PBMCs for less than 7 hours before IFNgamma secretion enrichment. The cells had FKBP12 knocked out by Cas9 ribonucleoprotein electroporation on day 7. Enriched CMV-specific T cells were expanded in culture with recombinant human IL-7 and IL-15. Data came from immunoSEQ multiplex PCR; TCRdb stores just in-frame clones and leaves some out. The table includes several hundred clones, 44% detected once. The source material was a CMV-specific product grown in culture, sampled from cells with FKBP12 knockout. All receptors derive from a human donor in good health, a blood donor.

The sample holds a few counts of this clone. J is TRBJ2-2 and V is TRBV10-1; D might be TRBD2 (5 bases). Germline V CDR1 and CDR2: WNHNN, SYGVQD (reference sequence). V shed 6 bases and J shed 1 base, with 9 bases lying between them. CDR3 length: 14 amino acids. The CDR3 coding sequence is TGCGCCAGCAGCGCGGGTCTGAACACCGGGGAGCTGTTTTTT. Translation: CASSAGLNTGELFF.

This clone showed up just a few times. The V call is TRBV13, the J call TRBJ2-5; D is undetermined. The CDR3 consists of 13 residues. The V end lost 4 bases, the J end lost 1 base, and 7 bases lay between the germline ends. From germline, CDR1 is PRHDT and CDR2 FYEKMQ (reference sequence). The CDR3 coding sequence is TGTGCCAGCAGCTCCTCGGCCCAAGAGACCCAGTACTTC. Translation: CASSSSAQETQYF. Supplemented by reference TRBV13 and TRBJ2-5, the full variable domain reads AAGVIQSPRHLIKEKRETATLKCYPIPRHDTVYWYQQGPGQDPQFLISFYEKMQSDKGSIPDRFSAQQFSDYHSELNMSSLELGDSALYFCASSSSAQETQYFGPGTRLLVL.

The chain has TRBV6-5 and TRBJ1-6; a possible D gene is TRBD1 (5 bases). This CDR3 region has 13 residues. Trimming pared 7 bases from V and 7 bases from J, leaving 11 bases between. CDR1 and CDR2 from the germline V gene are MNHEY and SVGAGI. The CDR3 reads CASTQGSNSPLHF. Here the CDR3 DNA reads TGTGCCAGCACGCAGGGAAGCAATTCACCCCTCCACTTT.

This chain connects TRBV7-2 to TRBJ1-1, with D maybe TRBD1 (5 bases). The CDR3 contains 16 residues. CDR1 and CDR2 from the germline V gene are SGHTA and FQGNSA. V was trimmed by 5 bases and J by 5 bases, leaving 21 bases between them. CDR3 in amino acids: CASSPTSEGLRTEAFF. For the CDR3, the DNA is TGTGCCAGCAGCCCCACAAGTGAGGGGTTGAGGACTGAAGCTTTCTTT.

The rearrangement uses TRBV13 and TRBJ1-1; 7 bases fit TRBD1. The CDR3 length is 16 residues. Germline CDR1 PRHDT, CDR2 FYEKMQ (reference sequence). V lost 5 bases, J lost 5 bases, and 14 bases stayed unmatched. The CDR3 DNA reads TGTGCCAGCAGCCTCAGGGGGTTATCGGCGGGGACTGAAGCTTTCTTT. Amino acid sequence: CASSLRGLSAGTEAFF.

In its sample, this clone ranks as medium-sized. The V call is TRBV30, the J call TRBJ2-7; no clear D gene. V was shortened by 0 bases and J by 6 bases, with 6 bases between the two germline ends. Germline V CDR1 and CDR2: GTSNPN, SVGIG (reference sequence). The CDR3 is made up of 11 amino acids. The CDR3 DNA follows: TGTGCCTGGAGTGTACAAGTCGAGCAGTACTTC. Protein: CAWSVQVEQYF.

V and J are TRBV6-5 and TRBJ2-2; 8 bases are shared with TRBD1. This CDR3 comprises 15 residues. Trimming cost V 6 bases and J 9 bases; bases outside gene matches: 12. Germline CDR1 is MNHEY and CDR2 is SVGAGI. The CDR3 DNA reads TGTGCCAGCAGCGGACAGGGCTTCGACACGCGGGAGCTGTTTTTT. Residues: CASSGQGFDTRELFF.

There are a few counts of this clone. The chain carries TRBV9 and TRBJ1-1, with TRBD1 matching 8 bases. V shed 4 bases and J 5 bases; nucleotides not matched to a gene: 10. From germline, CDR1 is SGDLS and CDR2 YYNGEE. The CDR3 has 15 amino acids. The CDR3 DNA follows: TGTGCCAGCAGCCCGCCTGAGACAGGGGTAACTGAAGCTTTCTTT. It translates to CASSPPETGVTEAFF.

A few counts support this clone. The genes are TRBV7-8 and TRBJ1-2; D possibly corresponds to TRBD1 (5 bases). Germline-derived CDR1 and CDR2 are SGHVS and FQNEAQ. The V and J ends lost 1 base and 2 bases respectively, with 11 bases between them. This CDR3 is 15 amino acids long. The CDR3 sequence: CASSLGGVTNYGYTF. The CDR3 DNA sequence: TGTGCCAGCAGCTTAGGAGGGGTTACGAACTATGGCTACACCTTC. Combining the CDR3 with reference TRBV7-8 and TRBJ1-2 gives the whole variable domain GAGVSQSPRYKVAKRGQDVALRCDPISGHVSLFWYQQALGQGPEFLTYFQNEAQLDKSGLPSDRFFAERPEGSVSTLKIQRTQQEDSAVYLCASSLGGVTNYGYTFGSGTRLTVV.

This clone was seen more than once but under ten times. CDR3 loop: CAISVSGPNTEAFF. The DNA of the CDR3 is TGTGCCATCAGTGTATCAGGACCGAACACTGAAGCTTTCTTT. The rearrangement joins TRBV10-3 to TRBJ1-1; D call uncertain. CDR1 ENHRY and CDR2 SYGVKD come from the germline V gene. The CDR3 consists of 14 residues. The V and J ends lost 4 bases and 1 base respectively, with 10 bases between them.

This clone appeared a single time. The rearrangement joins TRBV7-6 to TRBJ2-1; D is possibly TRBD1 (5 bases). The germline gives CDR1 SGHVS, CDR2 FNYEAQ. The CDR3 runs to 11 residues. Between the trimmed V and J ends, which lost 5 bases and 8 bases, there was a span of 7 bases. The CDR3, as DNA: TGTGCCAGCAGCCCAGGGTATGAGCAGTTCTTC. Translation gives CASSPGYEQFF. The full variable domain, in which reference TRBV7-6 and TRBJ2-1 provide the parts outside the CDR3, is GAGVSQSPRYKVTKRGQDVALRCDPISGHVSLYWYRQALGQGPEFLTYFNYEAQQDKSGLPNDRFSAERPEGSISTLTIQRTEQRDSAMYRCASSPGYEQFFGPGTRLTVL.

Judged by abundance, this clone is large. The CDR3 DNA reads TGCGCCAGCGGAGCTAGCGGGGCATACAATGAGCAGTTCTTC. Its translation: CASGASGAYNEQFF. V and J are TRBV5-1 and TRBJ2-1, with 9 bases fitting TRBD2. V lost 7 bases and J lost 4; bases outside the gene matches: 6. CDR3 length equals 14 residues. Germline V gene sequence: CDR1 SGHRS, CDR2 YFSETQ.

The chain couples TRBV27 to TRBJ1-5; a weak D match, TRBD1 (5 bases). The V gene's germline CDR1 is MNHEY and CDR2 SMNVEV (reference sequence). V lost 6 bases, J lost 0 bases, and 21 bases lay in between. The CDR3 extends over 18 amino acids. The CDR3 reads CASRPDSGSLYSNQPQHF. Written as DNA, the CDR3 is TGTGCCAGCAGACCCGACAGCGGATCGCTTTATAGCAATCAGCCCCAGCATTTT.

V is TRBV7-2 and J is TRBJ1-6, with no clear D. The CDR3 runs 14 residues. The V end lost 4 bases, the J end lost 7 bases, and 11 bases lay between the germline ends. Germline CDR1 reads SGHTA; CDR2 reads FQGNSA. CDR3 protein: CASSSLYPNSPLHF. The CDR3 DNA reads as TGTGCCAGCAGCTCCCTCTACCCCAATTCACCCCTCCACTTT. Combining the CDR3 with reference TRBV7-2 and TRBJ1-6 gives the whole variable domain GAGVSQSPSNKVTEKGKDVELRCDPISGHTALYWYRQSLGQGLEFLIYFQGNSAPDKSGLPSDRFSAERTGGSVSTLTIQRTQQEDSAVYLCASSSLYPNSPLHFGNGTRLTVT.

The V and J genes are TRBV12-5 and TRBJ2-1; 9 bases agree with TRBD2. Germline V gene sequence: CDR1 LGHNT, CDR2 FRNRAP. Trimming cost V 2 bases and J 1 base; bases outside gene matches: 6. The CDR3 runs 17 residues. The CDR3 DNA is TGTGCTAGTGGTTTGCAGATAGCGGGAGTTTCCTACAATGAGCAGTTCTTC. Its protein is CASGLQIAGVSYNEQFF.

Judged by abundance, this clone is hyperexpanded. At the DNA level, this CDR3 is encoded by other sequences in the same sample as well. The V gene is TRBV5-1, the J gene TRBJ2-7, with TRBD1 matching 9 bases. The CDR3 sequence is 14 residues long. Unmatched junction bases numbered 5, after V lost 2 bases and J lost 5 bases. Per germline, CDR1 SGHRS and CDR2 YFSETQ. CDR3: CASSFRTGDHEQYF. CDR3 bases: TGCGCCAGCAGCTTTAGGACAGGGGACCACGAGCAGTACTTC.

V and J are TRBV30 and TRBJ1-6; 8 bases fit TRBD1. The CDR3 has 14 amino acids. CDR1 is GTSNPN, CDR2 SVGIG, per germline (reference sequence). J was trimmed by 7 bases and V by 3 bases; bases with no gene match: 5. CDR3 in amino acids: CAWSQGQGNSPLHF. The CDR3 DNA is TGTGCCTGGAGCCAAGGACAGGGAAATTCACCCCTCCACTTT.

In this sample, this clone turned up a few times. This chain connects TRBV7-2 to TRBJ2-2, with D perhaps TRBD1 (6 bases). With 1 base removed from V and 4 bases from J, the gap between germline ends came to 13 bases. Germline V gives CDR1 SGHTA, CDR2 FQGNSA. The CDR3 is made up of 16 amino acids. The CDR3 is CASSLEQGATTGELFF. As DNA, the CDR3 is TGTGCCAGCAGCTTAGAACAGGGTGCGACCACCGGGGAGCTGTTTTTT. Drawing the rest from reference TRBV7-2 and TRBJ2-2, the complete variable domain is GAGVSQSPSNKVTEKGKDVELRCDPISGHTALYWYRQSLGQGLEFLIYFQGNSAPDKSGLPSDRFSAERTGGSVSTLTIQRTQQEDSAVYLCASSLEQGATTGELFFGEGSRLTVL.

A few counts support this clone. The chain couples TRBV28 to TRBJ2-3; 8 bases line up with TRBD2. CDR3 length equals 16 residues. Germline CDR1 MDHEN, CDR2 SYDVKM. Trimming removed 5 bases from V and 0 bases from J; junction bases left unmatched: 7. The DNA of the CDR3 is TGTGCCAGCAGTAACGCGGGACTAGGGAGCACAGATACGCAGTATTTT. Its protein is CASSNAGLGSTDTQYF.

This clone was seen a handful of times. J is TRBJ1-5 and V is TRBV7-8; D remains unclear. Trimming pared 1 base from V and 6 bases from J, leaving 10 bases between. Per germline, CDR1 SGHVS and CDR2 FQNEAQ. The CDR3 is 14 residues long. The CDR3 is CASSLDRALQPQHF. Here the CDR3 DNA reads TGTGCCAGCAGCTTAGATAGGGCCCTTCAGCCCCAGCATTTT.

This clone has only one observation. The CDR3 bases are TGTGCCAGCGCACCGGGACTAGCGGGAGAAAGGACAGATACGCAGTATTTT. Its translation is CASAPGLAGERTDTQYF. The V call is TRBV7-9, the J call TRBJ2-3; 14 bases map to TRBD2. Trimming cost V 8 bases and J 3 bases; bases outside gene matches: 10. CDR1 and CDR2 from the germline V gene are SEHNR and FQNEAQ (reference sequence). The CDR3 spans 17 residues.

The chain couples TRBV6-5 to TRBJ1-5; tentative D call: TRBD1 (5 bases). There are 13 residues in the CDR3. Germline CDR1 reads MNHEY; CDR2 reads SVGAGI. V lost 10 bases to trimming and J lost 3 bases, with 13 bases between them. Written as DNA, the CDR3 is TGTGCCACCCGCTCAGGGCCCAATCAGCCCCAGCATTTT. Its translation: CATRSGPNQPQHF.

This clone is medium-sized by share. The chain recombines TRBV7-7 with TRBJ2-7, with 7 bases identical to TRBD2. The CDR3 is 13 amino acids. Germline V gene data show CDR1 as SSHAT and CDR2 as FNYEAQ (reference sequence). The J segment lost 6 bases and the V segment lost 5 bases, leaving 7 bases of the junction unmatched. For the CDR3, the DNA is TGTGCCAGCAGCGCCGGACTAGAGGGCGAGCAGTACTTC. It encodes CASSAGLEGEQYF.

The chain couples TRBV30 to TRBJ2-7, with D maybe TRBD1 (6 bases). Germline V gives CDR1 GTSNPN, CDR2 SVGIG (reference sequence). The CDR3 covers 12 residues. V was shortened by 1 base and J by 3 bases, with 7 bases between the two germline ends. The CDR3 nucleotides read TGTGCCTGGAGTGGGGGGCACTACGAGCAGTACTTC. Protein: CAWSGGHYEQYF.

This chain uses TRBV2 with TRBJ2-3; 7 bases are a match to TRBD2. The germline gives CDR1 SNHLY, CDR2 FYNNEI. The ends lost 3 bases at V and 0 bases at J; junction bases unmatched: 6. This CDR3 region has 16 residues. Here the CDR3 reads CASSDWGGPSTDTQYF. CDR3 DNA: TGTGCCAGCAGTGATTGGGGGGGACCCAGCACAGATACGCAGTATTTT.